Each of the 32 T cell receptor beta chains below was sequenced from the same sample in a study of T cells in Graves' hyperthyroidism and ophthalmopathy. Template material for amplifying TCR beta CDR3 regions consisted of RNA transcripts. With the HTBI primer set, the TCR CDR3 went through a first round of RT-PCR. MiXCR, applied by TCRdb to the multiplex PCR reads, yields one record per CDR3 protein. Of about 290,000 distinct CDR3 sequences in the sample, 15% to 20% are singletons; the top ten hold around 61%. Source material: blood. The source of these receptors is a woman in her fifties or sixties with Graves' ophthalmopathy.

There are many counts of this clonotype. The rearrangement links TRBV10-3 to TRBJ2-7, with unresolved D. Germline V gene lookup returns CDR1 ENHRY and CDR2 SYGVKD. V dropped 10 bases and J dropped 4 bases, with 17 bases sitting between them. The CDR3 contains 13 residues. The CDR3 region is CATLGPHGYEQYF. The CDR3 DNA sequence: TGTGCCACCCTAGGACCCCATGGTTACGAGCAGTACTTC.

Only one count was recorded for this clonotype. The CDR3 loop is CAIRGGLFYEQYF. The CDR3 DNA reads TGTGCCATACGGGGGGGCCTGTTCTACGAGCAGTACTTC. The genes are TRBV10-3 and TRBJ2-7; 8 bases match TRBD2. The CDR3 is made up of 13 amino acids. Germline trimming cut 9 bases from V and 3 bases from J; bases unmatched to any gene: 7. The germline V gene has CDR1 ENHRY and CDR2 SYGVKD.

This clonotype was counted ten times or more. The chain recombines TRBV28 with TRBJ2-1; 13 bases are shared with TRBD2. The CDR3 totals 21 residues. The trim removed 3 bases at V and 3 bases at J, leaving 17 bases unmatched. Germline lookup yields CDR1 MDHEN and CDR2 SYDVKM. The CDR3: CASSFGFLAGTSGMIYNEQFF. The CDR3 nucleotides read TGTGCCAGCAGTTTCGGTTTTTTGGCCGGGACTAGCGGGATGATCTACAATGAGCAGTTCTTC.

This clonotype was picked up many times. The chain joins TRBV5-6 to TRBJ2-1; no clear D. Trimming cost V 1 base and J 3 bases, with 8 bases left between them. Germline lookup yields CDR1 SGHDT and CDR2 YYEEEE. The CDR3 has 14 amino acids. The CDR3 reads CASSLFSNYNEQFF. In DNA, the CDR3 is TGTGCCAGCAGCTTGTTCTCTAACTACAATGAGCAGTTCTTC.

This clonotype was seen ten or more times. The chain has TRBV7-9 and TRBJ2-7; D remains unclear. The ends were cut back, 1 base at V and 6 bases at J, with 7 bases in the middle. From germline, CDR1 is SEHNR and CDR2 FQNEAQ (reference sequence). The CDR3 spans 12 residues. This CDR3 reads CASSLDVGEQYF. The CDR3 DNA is TGTGCCAGCAGCTTAGATGTTGGCGAGCAGTACTTC.

This clonotype was counted ten times or more. The chain is built from TRBV28 and TRBJ2-7, with 9 bases that match TRBD1. V shed 9 bases and J 3 bases; nucleotides not matched to a gene: 3. Per the germline V gene, CDR1 is MDHEN and CDR2 is SYDVKM. CDR3 length: 12 residues. The CDR3 spells CASDRGGYEQYF. The CDR3 nucleotides read TGTGCCAGTGACAGGGGGGGCTACGAGCAGTACTTC.

Turning to this clonotype: This could be a read error, since a much larger clone is one nucleotide away. The CDR3 loop reads CTSSPYKETQYF. In nucleotides, the CDR3 is TGTACCAGCAGCCCCTATAAGGAGACCCAGTACTTC. The rearrangement links TRBV7-6 to TRBJ2-5; D not resolved. Germline assignment: CDR1 SGHVS and CDR2 FNYEAQ. This CDR3 region has 12 residues.

As to this clonotype: The limits of the CDR3 on the DNA are not certain, so only TCRdb's listed CDR3 is given. The chain is built from TRBV12-3 or TRBV12-4 and TRBJ2-1; the D call in the table, TRBD2, was not verified against the DNA. The CDR3 contains 24 residues when both ends are counted. The CDR3 sequence: CASTNQTSMYLCASSYRLATEQFF.

In its sample, this clonotype was seen many times. This chain links TRBV5-1 with TRBJ1-6, with D maybe TRBD1 (6 bases). Trimming removed 3 bases at V and 10 bases at J, with 14 bases between. This CDR3 comprises 14 residues. From germline, CDR1 is SGHRS and CDR2 YFSETQ. CDR3 DNA sequence: TGCGCCAGCAGCTCACAGGGACTAGACTCACCCCTCCACTTT. Translated: CASSSQGLDSPLHF.

This clonotype was counted many times. The chain links TRBV7-6 to TRBJ2-6; D is undetermined. CDR3 length: 15 residues. The V end was cut by 5 bases, the J end by 0 bases, with 8 bases between. Germline V CDR1 and CDR2: SGHVS, FNYEAQ. CDR3 nucleotide sequence: TGTGCCAGCAGCCCGAAGCTCTCTGGGGCCAACGTCCTGACTTTC. It specifies CASSPKLSGANVLTF. Variable domain in full (rest from reference TRBV7-6 and TRBJ2-6): GAGVSQSPRYKVTKRGQDVALRCDPISGHVSLYWYRQALGQGPEFLTYFNYEAQQDKSGLPNDRFSAERPEGSISTLTIQRTEQRDSAMYRCASSPKLSGANVLTFGAGSRLTVL.

There are many counts of this clonotype. This chain joins TRBV18 and TRBJ1-1; possibly TRBD1 for D (5 bases). The CDR3 spans 16 residues. The germline V and J ends were trimmed by 1 base and 6 bases, with 18 bases remaining between them. The germline V gene encodes CDR1 KGHSH and CDR2 LQKENI. The CDR3 nucleotides are TGTGCCAGCTCACCACAGGCCGGGACTGTTGGGGCTGAAGCTTTCTTT. This codes for CASSPQAGTVGAEAFF.

A few counts support this clonotype. V usage is TRBV6-1 and J usage is TRBJ2-7; a possible D gene is TRBD2 (6 bases). Germline CDR1 and CDR2: MNHNS and SASEGT. This CDR3 contains 16 residues. Trimming pared 2 bases from V and 0 bases from J, leaving 14 bases between. The CDR3 bases are TGTGCCAGCAGTGAATGGGGGGTTTCCGGCTCCTACGAGCAGTACTTC. Amino acid sequence: CASSEWGVSGSYEQYF.

In the case of this clonotype: Given the absence of the conserved phenylalanine or tryptophan at the CDR3 end, a read error is likely. The gene calls are TRBV14 and TRBJ1-1; no reliable D call. CDR3 length: 11 amino acids. Trimming left V 4 bases short and J 7 bases short, with 7 bases between. In germline, CDR1 is SGHDN, CDR2 FVKESK. The CDR3 bases are TGTGCCAGCAGCCCCGGGATTGAAGCTTTCCTT. It yields the protein CASSPGIEAFL.

This clonotype was detected ten times or more. The rearrangement links TRBV6-5 to TRBJ2-7; 7 bases align to TRBD1. The V and J ends lost 6 bases and 2 bases, in that order; junction bases with no gene match: 10. Germline lookup yields CDR1 MNHEY and CDR2 SVGAGI. The CDR3 has 15 residues. CDR3 loop: CASSLTPGQTYEQYF. The DNA for the CDR3 is TGTGCCAGCAGCCTTACGCCGGGACAGACCTACGAGCAGTACTTC.

The sample holds many counts of this clonotype. The V call is TRBV11-2, the J call TRBJ1-3; 7 bases line up with TRBD1. Germline lookup yields CDR1 SGHAT and CDR2 FQNNGV. The CDR3 is 13 amino acids. V lost 5 bases and J lost 6; bases outside the gene matches: 4. CDR3 sequence (DNA): TGTGCCAGCAGCCTGGACAGGCCAAACACCATATATTTT. This sequence encodes CASSLDRPNTIYF.

This clonotype was observed a few times. The genes are TRBV5-1 and TRBJ2-7, with D possibly being TRBD1 or TRBD2 (5 bases each). The V end was cut by 5 bases, the J end by 0 bases, with 12 bases between. Germline V lookup: CDR1 SGHRS, CDR2 YFSETQ. The length of the CDR3 is 14 residues. CDR3 bases: TGCGCCAGCAGTATGAGGGGACGCTCCTACGAGCAGTACTTC. Protein product: CASSMRGRSYEQYF.

This clonotype showed up many times. The chain has TRBV12-3 or TRBV12-4 and TRBJ2-7; TRBD2 agrees at 7 bases. V lost 6 bases and J lost 3; bases outside the gene matches: 20. CDR3 length equals 18 residues. The CDR3 nucleotides are TGTGCCAGCAGGCGGGGGTATTCTTGGCAGGGCTTGGACTACGAGCAGTACTTC. Encoded protein: CASRRGYSWQGLDYEQYF.

This clonotype was picked up many times. This chain uses TRBV27 with TRBJ2-3; 10 bases map to TRBD2. The CDR3 consists of 20 residues. CDR1 and CDR2 from the germline V gene are MNHEY and SMNVEV (reference sequence). The trim removed 0 bases at V and 6 bases at J, leaving 18 bases unmatched. This CDR3 is CASSLSINRMLAGVYDTQYF. The CDR3 DNA sequence: TGTGCCAGCAGTTTATCGATAAATAGGATGCTAGCGGGAGTGTATGATACGCAGTATTTT.

The sample holds many counts of this clonotype. This sequence joins TRBV9 and TRBJ2-7, with 8 nucleotides matching TRBD2. The CDR3 extends over 16 amino acids. Germline assignment: CDR1 SGDLS and CDR2 YYNGEE. V shed 0 bases, J shed 5 bases, and the junction held 10 bases outside the gene matches. CDR3 in amino acids: CASSVGSSGLLDEQYF. CDR3 nucleotides: TGTGCCAGCAGCGTAGGGTCTAGCGGGCTGCTTGACGAGCAGTACTTC.

The chain carries TRBV12-3 or TRBV12-4 and TRBJ2-5; 8 bases map to TRBD2. This CDR3 is 17 amino acids long. V lost 6 bases to trimming and J lost 3 bases; unmatched junction nucleotides: 15. This CDR3 reads CASSQGRVAGLEETQYF. CDR3 DNA sequence: TGTGCCAGCAGCCAGGGCCGAGTAGCGGGGTTAGAAGAGACCCAGTACTTC.

This clonotype occurred many times. The V and J genes are TRBV5-1 and TRBJ1-1, with D possibly being TRBD1 (5 bases). The CDR3 covers 12 residues. Looked up from germline, CDR1 is SGHRS and CDR2 is YFSETQ. The ends were cut back, 4 bases at V and 7 bases at J, with 11 bases in the middle. CDR3 sequence reads: CASSTGQDEAFF. CDR3 sequence (DNA): TGCGCCAGCAGCACAGGACAAGATGAAGCTTTCTTT.

This clonotype was counted a few times. The chain employs TRBV12-3 or TRBV12-4 and TRBJ1-2, with D hard to call. This CDR3 has 13 amino acids. The V and J ends lost 5 bases and 2 bases respectively, with 9 bases between them. The CDR3, as DNA: TGTGCCAGCAGTCCTCGGTCAAACTATGGCTACACCTTC. It codes for CASSPRSNYGYTF.

In this sample, this clonotype turned up many times. This chain joins TRBV7-2 and TRBJ1-4; 7 nucleotides align to TRBD1. With V trimmed by 0 bases and J by 8 bases, 3 bases remained unmatched. CDR1 and CDR2 (germline): SGHTA, FQGNSA. CDR3 size: 14 residues. The CDR3: CASSLAGDSEKLFF. The CDR3 nucleotides are TGTGCCAGCAGCTTAGCAGGGGACAGCGAAAAACTGTTTTTT. The full variable domain, completed using reference TRBV7-2 and TRBJ1-4, is GAGVSQSPSNKVTEKGKDVELRCDPISGHTALYWYRQSLGQGLEFLIYFQGNSAPDKSGLPSDRFSAERTGGSVSTLTIQRTQQEDSAVYLCASSLAGDSEKLFFGSGTQLSVL.

This clonotype has more than one count but fewer than ten. V usage is TRBV7-2 and J usage is TRBJ2-1, with no clear D. CDR3 length equals 13 residues. Germline V gives CDR1 SGHTA, CDR2 FQGNSA. Trimming took 8 bases from V and 7 from J, leaving 15 bases between them. CDR3 in amino acids: CASGPNLGNEQFF. CDR3 in DNA: TGTGCCAGCGGACCAAACCTGGGGAATGAGCAGTTCTTC.

At least ten counts were recorded for this clonotype. The chain combines TRBV7-9 with TRBJ1-4; maybe TRBD1 (5 bases). V lost 2 bases and J lost 5, with 12 bases in between. CDR1 is SEHNR and CDR2 is FQNEAQ in the germline V gene (reference sequence). CDR3 length: 15 amino acids. The CDR3 DNA reads as TGTGCCAGCAGCTTACAGGGCGGAAGCAATGAAAAACTGTTTTTT. Translated: CASSLQGGSNEKLFF.

In its sample, this clonotype was seen many times. The rearrangement joins TRBV3-1 to TRBJ2-7; D is unclear. Germline CDR1 and CDR2: LGHDT and YNNKEL (reference sequence). Trimming left V 0 bases short and J 4 bases short, with 10 bases between. This CDR3 spans 14 amino acids. The CDR3 loop reads CASSQDHIGYEQYF. In DNA form, the CDR3 reads TGTGCCAGCAGCCAAGATCACATTGGGTACGAGCAGTACTTC.

There are many counts of this clonotype. The V and J genes are TRBV30 and TRBJ2-1; 10 bases line up with TRBD2. The V gene end was trimmed by 2 bases and the J gene end by 3 bases; junction bases not matched to a gene: 4. The CDR3 is made up of 15 amino acids. In germline, CDR1 is GTSNPN, CDR2 SVGIG (reference sequence). For the CDR3, the DNA is TGTGCCTGGAGTTCCGGGACTAGCGACTACAATGAGCAGTTCTTC. Its translation: CAWSSGTSDYNEQFF.

V and J are TRBV5-5 and TRBJ1-6; no definite D call. Germline assignment: CDR1 SGHKS and CDR2 YYEKEE (reference sequence). The V gene lost 2 bases and the J gene lost 7 bases, with 7 bases spanning the gap. The CDR3 has 13 amino acids. CDR3 nucleotides: TGTGCCAGCAGCTTACCGGAGAATTCACCCCTCCACTTT. Residues: CASSLPENSPLHF. Full variable domain (remainder filled in from reference TRBV5-5 and TRBJ1-6): DAGVTQSPTHLIKTRGQQVTLRCSPISGHKSVSWYQQVLGQGPQFIFQYYEKEERGRGNFPDRFSARQFPNYSSELNVNALLLGDSALYLCASSLPENSPLHFGNGTRLTVT.

This chain connects TRBV7-6 to TRBJ1-3; D is undetermined. CDR3 length equals 15 residues. CDR1 and CDR2 from the germline V gene are SGHVS and FNYEAQ. Trimming cost V 2 bases and J 4 bases, with 12 bases left between them. As DNA, the CDR3 is TGTGCCAGCAGCTTATCAAGGTCGGGGGGAAACACCATATATTTT. It encodes CASSLSRSGGNTIYF.

This clonotype has ten or more counts. The V and J genes are TRBV20-1 and TRBJ2-7, with 8 bases identical to TRBD1. The length of the CDR3 is 15 residues. The V gene's germline CDR1 is DFQATT and CDR2 SNEGSKA (reference sequence). J lost 2 bases, V lost 1 base, and 7 bases had no gene match. CDR3 sequence: CSARGLRQGTYEQYF. The CDR3 region has the DNA TGCAGTGCTAGAGGACTCAGACAGGGGACCTACGAGCAGTACTTC.

This clonotype was found a few times. J is TRBJ1-4 and V is TRBV28; tentatively, D is TRBD1 (5 bases). Per the germline V gene, CDR1 is MDHEN and CDR2 is SYDVKM. The CDR3 is 15 amino acids. V dropped 2 bases and J dropped 5 bases, with 12 bases sitting between them. This CDR3 is CASSLAGTVNEKLFF. In DNA, the CDR3 is TGTGCCAGCAGTTTAGCCGGGACGGTAAATGAAAAACTGTTTTTT. The full variable domain, rest sourced from reference TRBV28 and TRBJ1-4, is DVKVTQSSRYLVKRTGEKVFLECVQDMDHENMFWYRQDPGLGLRLIYFSYDVKMKEKGDIPEGYSVSREKKERFSLILESASTNQTSMYLCASSLAGTVNEKLFFGSGTQLSVL.

This clonotype showed up many times. The chain joins TRBV20-1 to TRBJ1-5, with D hard to call. The length of the CDR3 is 13 residues. Trimming took off 2 bases at V and 5 bases at J, with 10 bases between the two ends. CDR1 is DFQATT, CDR2 SNEGSKA, per germline (reference sequence). The chain's CDR3 is CSARWYIDQPQHF. The CDR3 DNA sequence: TGCAGTGCTAGATGGTACATAGATCAGCCCCAGCATTTT.